Sequencing of this T cell receptor beta chain was carried out in a study of T cells in Graves' hyperthyroidism and ophthalmopathy. V was clipped by 6 bases and J by 4 bases, with 12 bases between them. From germline, CDR1 is SNHLY and CDR2 FYNNEI. This CDR3 has 13 amino acids. This clonotype was counted ten times or more. From RNA transcripts, TCR beta CDR3 regions were amplified. When the TCR CDR3 underwent first-round RT-PCR, the HTBI primer set was used. One entry per CDR3 protein, called by TCRdb with MiXCR from the multiplex PCR reads. The top ten clones hold 30% to 40% of a sample with tens of thousands of distinct CDR3 sequences, approximately 53% of them seen once.

This sequence was found in a man aged 18-30 years with Graves' hyperthyroidism. The sample consisted of peripheral blood or thyroid tissue (not recorded which). The chain combines TRBV2 with TRBJ1-2; D is uncertain. CDR3 DNA: TGTGCCAGCAGCGACGGGATCTCCTATGGCTACACCTTC. This codes for CASSDGISYGYTF. Full variable domain (rest looked up from reference TRBV2 and TRBJ1-2): EPEVTQTPSHQVTQMGQEVILRCVPISNHLYFYWYRQILGQKVEFLVSFYNNEISEKSEIFDDQFSVERPDGSNFTLKIRSTKLEDSAMYFCASSDGISYGYTFGSGTRLTVV.